This T cell receptor beta chain was profiled in a study of blood T cell repertoires in COVID-19. Across the study: Some COVID-19 samples were acute and others convalescent; all came from the United States, Italy and Spain. The analysed material was cDNA or gDNA that came from T cells, B-cell-depleted T cells, or PBMCs.

Per the study methods: Researchers report that nucleated cell counts were estimated from reference gene primer amplification. The method was immunoSEQ multiplex PCR; TCRdb's version includes in-frame clones alone and lacks a portion of them. V and J calls plus clone size are reproduced from that table; the DNA served to infer D and trimming. The table records a few hundred thousand clones, around nine tenths of them present only once. This clonotype was sampled from a man in his forties who had recovered from COVID-19. Sequenced sample: peripheral blood.

This chain's CDR3 is CASSAQGPQGNQPQHF. As DNA, the CDR3 is TGTGCCAGCAGTGCCCAGGGGCCCCAAGGCAATCAGCCCCAGCATTTT. The chain joins TRBV6-6 to TRBJ1-5; D perhaps matches TRBD1 (6 bases). V was clipped by 5 bases and J by 2 bases, with 16 bases between them. Germline V gives CDR1 MNHNY, CDR2 SVGAGI (reference sequence). The CDR3 consists of 16 residues.